The present TCR beta chain was sequenced within a study of response to subunit inactivated influenza vaccine. Points from the study as a whole: Researchers suggested that each seasonal influenza vaccination recruits few new T cells.

Germline CDR1 and CDR2: MNHEY and SMNVEV (reference sequence). The length of the CDR3 is 17 residues. V gave up 2 bases and J gave up 4 bases, with 17 bases separating them. TCRdb re-derived calls from the RT-PCR reads in MiXCR, one entry per CDR3 protein. The data contain 500,000 to 550,000 distinct CDR3 sequences, 6.5% to 8% of them singletons. With respect to this clonotype: Its antigen is not known.

The origin of this receptor is a man aged 50-75 years who received an inactivated influenza vaccine. The sample was PBMCs from blood, taken roughly 24 months after vaccination. The chain joins TRBV27 to TRBJ2-2, with no clear D. CDR3 DNA: TGTGCCAGCAGTTTAGAGGCAGACCTCTCGCCCACCGGGGAGCTGTTTTTT. This encodes CASSLEADLSPTGELFF.